Following are 10 T cell receptor beta chains from one sample sequenced in a study of T cells in Graves' hyperthyroidism and ophthalmopathy. What was amplified from RNA transcripts were TCR beta CDR3 regions. The HTBI primer set was used in a first-round RT-PCR of the TCR CDR3. Via MiXCR, TCRdb re-called the multiplex PCR reads, giving one row per CDR3 protein. The data contain some 490,000 distinct CDR3 sequences, 15% to 20% of them singletons. The sample was blood. The receptors were gathered from a woman aged 30 to 39 with Graves' ophthalmopathy.

Here the CDR3 DNA reads TGTGCCAGTAGTATATCTGGGAGCGAGCAGTACTTC. Its translation: CASSISGSEQYF. The chain combines TRBV19 with TRBJ2-7, with a weak D call TRBD2 (5 bases). Germline CDR1 and CDR2: LNHDA and SQIVND (reference sequence). V was pared by 2 bases and J by 6 bases, with 8 bases between. The CDR3 extends over 12 amino acids.

The chain uses TRBV15 and TRBJ2-5; the D gene could be TRBD1 or TRBD2 (5 bases each). Trimming removed 2 bases from V and 2 bases from J, with 12 bases in between. Germline CDR1 and CDR2: LNHNV and YYDKDF (reference sequence). CDR3 length: 15 amino acids. The CDR3 nucleotides are TGTGCCACCAGCAGAACCGGGACCGCACAAGAGACCCAGTACTTC. Amino acids: CATSRTGTAQETQYF.

This clonotype was seen repeatedly, ten times or more. The rearrangement links TRBV5-1 to TRBJ2-1, with 14 bases fitting TRBD2. Germline V lookup: CDR1 SGHRS, CDR2 YFSETQ. V was pared by 1 base and J by 7 bases, with 7 bases of the junction left unmatched. The CDR3 consists of 17 residues. In DNA form, the CDR3 reads TGCGCCAGCAGCTTGAGCGGGACTAGCGGGAGAAGGAATGAGCAGTTCTTC. Its protein product is CASSLSGTSGRRNEQFF.

There are a few counts of this clonotype. The V call is TRBV5-1, the J call TRBJ2-5; 11 bases agree with TRBD2. Germline-derived CDR1 and CDR2 are SGHRS and YFSETQ. The CDR3 length is 18 residues. Trimming at V came to 4 bases and at J to 5 bases, leaving 16 bases not matched to a gene. The CDR3 DNA follows: TGCGCCAGCAGCGGACCCACTAGCGGGAGTCACTTAATGGAGACCCAGTACTTC. Protein product: CASSGPTSGSHLMETQYF.

This clonotype was seen ten or more times. The chain joins TRBV2 to TRBJ2-1; D gene uncertain. Germline CDR1 is SNHLY and CDR2 is FYNNEI. The CDR3 is 15 amino acids. The ends were cut back, 3 bases at V and 9 bases at J, with 18 bases in the middle. The CDR3 here is CASSEGHTHGGEQFF. The CDR3 DNA follows: TGTGCCAGCAGTGAGGGCCACACACATGGCGGTGAGCAGTTCTTC.

This chain uses TRBV9 with TRBJ2-3, with a weak D call TRBD2 (5 bases). Germline-derived CDR1 and CDR2 are SGDLS and YYNGEE. Between the trimmed V and J ends, which lost 0 bases and 2 bases, there was a span of 7 bases. The CDR3 spans 14 residues. The CDR3: CASSVGDYTDTQYF. In DNA form, the CDR3 reads TGTGCCAGCAGCGTAGGAGACTACACAGATACGCAGTATTTT.

This clonotype was picked up a small number of times. The genes are TRBV7-3 and TRBJ2-7; D assignment may be TRBD1 or TRBD2 (6 bases each). The CDR3 totals 17 residues. The germline V and J ends were trimmed by 1 base and 2 bases, with 18 bases remaining between them. Germline CDR1 is SGHTA and CDR2 is FQGTGA. In DNA form, the CDR3 reads TGTGCCAGCAGCTTAAGAGTCCACAGGGAGGCAGCCTACGAGCAGTACTTC. This sequence encodes CASSLRVHREAAYEQYF. Variable domain in full (rest from reference TRBV7-3 and TRBJ2-7): GAGVSQTPSNKVTEKGKYVELRCDPISGHTALYWYRQSLGQGPEFLIYFQGTGAADDSGLPNDRFFAVRPEGSVSTLKIQRTERGDSAVYLCASSLRVHREAAYEQYFGPGTRLTVT.

In its sample, this clonotype was seen many times. This rearrangement joins TRBV7-2 to TRBJ2-1; D may correspond to TRBD1 or TRBD2 (5 bases each). The germline CDR1 and CDR2 sequences are SGHTA and FQGNSA. The CDR3 has 15 amino acids. V was clipped by 6 bases and J by 12 bases, with 24 bases between them. CDR3 in amino acids: CASRLSGTDPVGQFF. CDR3 bases: TGTGCCAGCAGATTATCCGGGACGGATCCGGTCGGGCAGTTCTTC.

This clonotype has only a few counts. The gene calls are TRBV6-1 and TRBJ2-7; D gene unclear. This CDR3 is 14 amino acids long. V gave up 0 bases and J gave up 0 bases, with 6 bases separating them. CDR1 and CDR2 (germline): MNHNS, SASEGT. This CDR3 reads CASSEAGYSYEQYF. Here the CDR3 DNA reads TGTGCCAGCAGTGAAGCGGGGTACTCCTACGAGCAGTACTTC.

This clonotype has ten or more counts. V gene TRBV7-2 combines with J gene TRBJ1-6; the match to TRBD1 covers 10 bases. CDR1 and CDR2 (germline): SGHTA, FQGNSA. The CDR3 covers 17 residues. Trimming took 4 bases from V and 10 from J; bases not matched to a gene: 13. DNA of the CDR3: TGTGCCAGCAGCTCCAATGAACGGGACAGGGGAGGCTCACCCCTCCACTTT. This encodes CASSSNERDRGGSPLHF.